The 17 T cell receptor beta chains reported below all come from one sample, sequenced in a study of blood T cell repertoires in COVID-19. Using immunoSEQ multiplex PCR, the repertoire was profiled, and TCRdb retains in-frame clones only, with some absent. The sample gives 200,000 to 250,000 clones, 80% to 95% of which show up once; roughly 0.89% is in the top ten. The sequenced material came from peripheral blood. All receptors derive from a man aged 25-40 years with COVID-19, enrolled during active disease.

The rearrangement links TRBV9 to TRBJ2-1; D unresolved. The V gene's germline CDR1 is SGDLS and CDR2 YYNGEE. CDR3 size: 15 residues. Trimming left V 1 base short and J 3 bases short, with 11 bases between. CDR3 DNA: TGTGCCAGCAGCGTAACTTTCTCATTCTACAATGAGCAGTTCTTC. The encoded protein is CASSVTFSFYNEQFF.

The gene calls are TRBV27 and TRBJ2-1; D unclear. Looked up from germline, CDR1 is MNHEY and CDR2 is SMNVEV (reference sequence). V lost 7 bases and J lost 3, with 13 bases in between. The CDR3 is 14 amino acids. Here the CDR3 reads CASTPRVGYNEQFF. In nucleotides, the CDR3 is TGTGCCAGCACCCCTCGGGTCGGCTACAATGAGCAGTTCTTC.

The chain is built from TRBV7-3 and TRBJ2-3, with a possible D match to TRBD2 (5 bases). Per the germline V gene, CDR1 is SGHTA and CDR2 is FQGTGA. V was cut by 1 base and J by 0 bases, with 11 bases left in between. The CDR3 runs to 16 residues. The CDR3 loop reads CASSLKVGASTDTQYF. In DNA form, the CDR3 reads TGTGCCAGCAGCTTAAAAGTGGGAGCTAGCACAGATACGCAGTATTTT. Based on the CDR3 plus reference TRBV7-3 and TRBJ2-3, the full variable domain is GAGVSQTPSNKVTEKGKYVELRCDPISGHTALYWYRQSLGQGPEFLIYFQGTGAADDSGLPNDRFFAVRPEGSVSTLKIQRTERGDSAVYLCASSLKVGASTDTQYFGPGTRLTVL.

The V gene is TRBV7-9, the J gene TRBJ1-3, with 7 bases lining up with TRBD1. V was clipped by 6 bases and J by 0 bases; unmatched bases: 2. There are 14 residues in the CDR3. The germline gives CDR1 SEHNR, CDR2 FQNEAQ (reference sequence). CDR3 DNA: TGTGCCAGCAGACAGGGGTACTCTGGAAACACCATATATTTT. Amino acids: CASRQGYSGNTIYF.

The rearrangement joins TRBV21-1 to TRBJ2-1; TRBD1 is the table's D call and was not checked against the DNA. TRBV21-1 is listed as a pseudogene. The CDR3 contains 16 residues. The DNA of the CDR3 is TGTGCCAGCAGCAAAGCATGGACAGGGAGGCCTCATGAGCAGTTCTTC. Protein: CASSKAWTGRPHEQFF.

The V and J genes are TRBV5-1 and TRBJ2-2, with TRBD1 identical over 7 bases. The CDR3 spans 14 residues. Germline V lookup: CDR1 SGHRS, CDR2 YFSETQ. CDR3 sequence: CATHRDSNTGELFF. CDR3 nucleotide sequence: TGCGCTACCCACCGGGACAGCAACACCGGGGAGCTGTTTTTT.

Remarks on this clone: At one of its ends the junction is not consistent with the germline gene, which may arise from a read error. The chain recombines TRBV9 with TRBJ1-1, with TRBD1 matching 7 bases. Germline V lookup: CDR1 SGDLS, CDR2 YYNGEE. This CDR3 has 14 residues. The CDR3 protein is CASSATGRNAEAFF. As DNA, the CDR3 is TGTGCCAGCAGCGCGACAGGGCGGAACGCTGAAGCTTTCTTT.

This sequence joins TRBV11-2 and TRBJ2-3; 12 nucleotides agree with TRBD2. Per the germline V gene, CDR1 is SGHAT and CDR2 is FQNNGV. With 5 bases clipped from V and 1 base from J, the junction kept 4 bases outside the gene matches. This CDR3 is built from 16 residues. The DNA for the CDR3 is TGTGCCAGCAGCCCCTGGACTAGCGGGGGCACAGATACGCAGTATTTT. Translating gives CASSPWTSGGTDTQYF.

The V and J genes are TRBV6-5 and TRBJ1-2; 9 bases line up with TRBD1. CDR1 and CDR2 from the germline V gene are MNHEY and SVGAGI. The V segment lost 2 bases and the J segment 8 bases; nucleotides outside the gene matches: 12. This CDR3 is 16 amino acids long. The CDR3 spells CASSYPLPGQGKGYTF. The CDR3 region has the DNA TGTGCCAGCAGTTACCCATTGCCGGGACAGGGTAAAGGCTACACCTTC.

The J gene is TRBJ1-4, the V gene TRBV20-1; 8 bases are shared with TRBD1. The junction had 6 bases not matched to a gene; V was cut back by 3 bases and J by 6 bases. Germline CDR1 is DFQATT and CDR2 is SNEGSKA (reference sequence). The CDR3 contains 14 residues. CDR3 amino acids: CSASLARGHEKLFF. The CDR3 region has the DNA TGCAGTGCTAGTTTGGCCAGGGGGCATGAAAAACTGTTTTTT.

In DNA, the CDR3 is TGTGCCAGCAGCTTAGAGGGGGAGACTGAAGCTTTCTTT. Protein product: CASSLEGETEAFF. The rearrangement uses TRBV7-3 and TRBJ1-1; maybe TRBD1 (6 bases). CDR3 length equals 13 residues. From germline, CDR1 is SGHTA and CDR2 FQGTGA. With 2 bases removed from V and 5 bases from J, the gap between germline ends came to 9 bases.

The chain carries TRBV4-2 and TRBJ2-7; 10 positions agree with TRBD2. Germline V gene data show CDR1 as LGHNA and CDR2 as YNFKEQ. The V and J ends lost 2 bases and 7 bases, in that order; junction bases with no gene match: 2. The CDR3 consists of 13 residues. CDR3 nucleotides: TGTGCCAGCAGCCAAACGACTAGCGGGGAGCAGTACTTC. Protein sequence: CASSQTTSGEQYF.

As regards this clone: The sample carries other DNA sequences with the same CDR3. This sequence joins TRBV5-4 and TRBJ1-1; D might be TRBD1 (6 bases). CDR1 and CDR2 (germline): SGHNT, YYREEE (reference sequence). V lost 4 bases and J 2 bases, leaving 9 bases between the germline ends. The CDR3 totals 13 residues. CDR3 bases: TGTGCCAGCAGCCCGGGACAAAACACTGAAGCTTTCTTT. Translation gives CASSPGQNTEAFF.

The V and J genes are TRBV27 and TRBJ2-1; 7 positions match TRBD1. Germline trimming cut 6 bases from V and 2 bases from J; bases unmatched to any gene: 7. The CDR3 covers 15 residues. From germline, CDR1 is MNHEY and CDR2 SMNVEV (reference sequence). The CDR3 nucleotides read TGTGCCAGCAGCCCCTCAGGGACAGCCTACAATGAGCAGTTCTTC. Its translation: CASSPSGTAYNEQFF.

V is TRBV7-2 and J is TRBJ2-1, with D possibly TRBD2 on 6 matching bases. V was shortened by 4 bases and J by 0 bases, with 16 bases between the two germline ends. CDR3 length equals 17 residues. Germline V CDR1 and CDR2: SGHTA, FQGNSA. The DNA of the CDR3 is TGTGCCAGCAGCTCCCGGGTAGCGGCCATCTCCTACAATGAGCAGTTCTTC. Translation: CASSSRVAAISYNEQFF.

The chain employs TRBV12-5 and TRBJ1-2, with 7 bases aligning to TRBD1. Germline CDR1 reads LGHNT; CDR2 reads FRNRAP. The CDR3 is made up of 16 amino acids. V was pared by 6 bases and J by 4 bases, with 14 bases of the junction left unmatched. CDR3: CASGRTEGGEGYGYTF. CDR3 in DNA: TGTGCTAGTGGCCGTACTGAAGGGGGCGAGGGCTATGGCTACACCTTC.

The chain employs TRBV9 and TRBJ2-3; 10 positions match TRBD2. V dropped 4 bases and J dropped 0; count of bases not matched to a gene: 17. The CDR3 extends over 20 amino acids. CDR1 is SGDLS and CDR2 is YYNGEE in the germline V gene. CDR3 loop: CASSLTGGLAGASSTDTQYF. As DNA, the CDR3 is TGTGCCAGCAGCCTCACGGGGGGGCTAGCGGGGGCCTCAAGCACAGATACGCAGTATTTT.